The following is a T cell receptor (beta chain) sequence with its context. What antigen it recognizes has not been identified. No much larger clone is present one base from it, and per-base qualities are unavailable. The same DNA, extracted from blood mononuclear cells, served for both the TCR sequencing and the STAT3 sequencing. This sample stems from a study of STAT3 mutations in large granular lymphocyte leukemia (dated by TCRdb to the late 2010s). Regarding the study in general: Roughly half of the T-LGLL patients who were sequenced longitudinally carried canonical activating STAT3 mutations. From an initial cohort of approximately 190 LGL patients, fewer than 20 representative T-LGLL cases were picked for longitudinal TCRbeta and STAT3 sequencing. Over half of the T-LGLL patients were given one or more immunosuppressive therapy regimens, and around two fifths of the treated patients had a hematologic response. For each patient, sequencing was performed at an average of approximately 4 time points, with a range of 2 to 8 samplings. Serial deep sequencing of TCRbeta CDR3 and STAT3 was performed in patients with T-cell large granular lymphocyte leukemia to reconstruct clonal hierarchy and dynamics. A couple of patients with natural killer LGL leukemia were also sequenced longitudinally as controls within the study. What the work shows at the level of the full study, not this receptor alone: Because no samples were available when a clone first appeared, clonal expansion was inferred from samplings taken at other points. Several patients had a dominant TCR clone burden greater than the STAT3 mutant burden, which suggests that the STAT3 mutation arose secondarily within a clone that had already expanded. Linking therapy response to changes in TCR clonal burden was complicated by variable intervals between samplings and by differing treatment regimens. TCR clonotype switching after therapy was seen in about 30% of the 18 patients, with all newly emerging clones being STAT3 wild type. Since codominant clonotypes persisted in some patients, a small but highly pathogenic clone may have gone undetected. At least one immunodominant TCRbeta clonotype was identified in every T-LGLL patient, and multiple immunodominant subclonotypes were identified in about half of the T-LGLL patients.

TCRbeta libraries were sequenced on an Illumina MiSeq, averaging about 38,000 productive templates per sample. Multiplex PCR amplification was used to generate TCRbeta CDR3 libraries with the immunoSEQ assay. The source study handled its data this way. Following a previously defined approach, repertoire diversity was calculated, and values close to 0 point to extremely monoclonal samples. TCRdb re-hosts the immuneACCESS table, in-frame sequences only. Its copies lack some clones; in the studies checked, an unresolved V gene accounts for under half of them, and the cause for the rest is not known. Clonal size and the V and J genes are those of that table, whereas D and trimming came from the DNA. The sample includes some 5,400 clones, with around 94% observed a single time. Approximately 33% of the sample goes to the ten largest clones. There are 14 amino acids in the CDR3, from cysteine to phenylalanine inclusive. This entry keeps only the CDR3 DNA: 42 bases, framed from base 1. As encoded in the germline V gene (reference sequence), CDR1 is SEHNR while CDR2 is FQNEAQ. Trimming at the junction amounts to 3 bases on V and 7 bases on J, and the germline ends lie 12 bases apart.

The V and J segments used are TRBV7-9 and TRBJ2-2, and the D gene may be TRBD1, 6 bases matching. Sequenced material: peripheral blood mononuclear cells. The receptor was derived from a man aged 60-69 years with T-cell large granular lymphocyte leukemia. Some clones in this sample may be carry-over from other donors' samples. The age is the age at diagnosis. The CDR3: CASSFLQGFGELFF. The DNA sequence reads TGTGCCAGCAGCTTTTTACAGGGTTTCGGGGAGCTGTTTTTT.